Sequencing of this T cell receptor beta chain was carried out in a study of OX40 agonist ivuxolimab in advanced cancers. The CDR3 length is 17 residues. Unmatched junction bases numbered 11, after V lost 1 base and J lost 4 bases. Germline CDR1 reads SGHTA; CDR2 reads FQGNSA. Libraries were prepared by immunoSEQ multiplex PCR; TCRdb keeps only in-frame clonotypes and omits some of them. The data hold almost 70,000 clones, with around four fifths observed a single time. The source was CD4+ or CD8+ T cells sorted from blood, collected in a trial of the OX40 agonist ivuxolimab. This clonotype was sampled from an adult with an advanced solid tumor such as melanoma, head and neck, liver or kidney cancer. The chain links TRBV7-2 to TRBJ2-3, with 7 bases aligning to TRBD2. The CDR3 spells CASSLVVGGLAADTQYF. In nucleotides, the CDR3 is TGTGCCAGCAGCTTAGTAGTGGGCGGGCTAGCGGCAGATACGCAGTATTTT.